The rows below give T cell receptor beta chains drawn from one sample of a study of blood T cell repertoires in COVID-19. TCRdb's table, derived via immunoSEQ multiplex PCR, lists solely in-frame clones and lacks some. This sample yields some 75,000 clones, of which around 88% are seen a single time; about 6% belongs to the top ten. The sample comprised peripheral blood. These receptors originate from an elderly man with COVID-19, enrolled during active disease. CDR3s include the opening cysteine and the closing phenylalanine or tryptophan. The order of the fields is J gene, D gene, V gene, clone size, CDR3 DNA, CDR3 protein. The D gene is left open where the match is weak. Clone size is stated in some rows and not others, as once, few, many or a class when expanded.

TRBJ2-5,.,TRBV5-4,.,TGTGCCAGCAGCCGGGACGTAGCGGAAGAGACCCAGTACTTC,CASSRDVAEETQYF
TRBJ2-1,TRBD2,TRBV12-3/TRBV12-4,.,TGTGCCAGCAGTCCCGGACTAGCTAGGGTCTTC,CASSPGLARVF
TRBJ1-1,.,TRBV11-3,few,TGTGCCAGCAGCTTGGCGGTGAACACTGAAGCTTTCTTT,CASSLAVNTEAFF
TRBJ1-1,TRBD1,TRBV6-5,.,TGTGCCAGCAGGCCGGACAGGGTTGGGACTGAAGCTTTCTTT,CASRPDRVGTEAFF
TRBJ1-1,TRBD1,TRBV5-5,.,TGTGCCAGCAGCTTTGATCCCACGACAGGGGGCACTGAAGCTTTCTTT,CASSFDPTTGGTEAFF
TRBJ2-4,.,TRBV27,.,TGTGCCAGCAGTCCGCACAGTTTTGACATTCAGTACTTC,CASSPHSFDIQYF
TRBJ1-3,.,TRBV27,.,TGTGCCAGCAGTCCTCGAGCTGGAAACACCATATATTTT,CASSPRAGNTIYF
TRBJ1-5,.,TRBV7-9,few,TGTGCCAGCAGCTTAGCTACAGTCAATCAGCCCCAGCATTTT,CASSLATVNQPQHF
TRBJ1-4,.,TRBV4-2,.,TGTGCCAGCAGCCAAGGGCGACAGGTATTAAGGGAAAAACTGTTTTTT,CASSQGRQVLREKLFF
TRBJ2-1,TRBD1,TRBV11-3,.,TGTGCCAGCAGCTACGGACAGGATTGGGACAATGAGCAGTTCTTC,CASSYGQDWDNEQFF
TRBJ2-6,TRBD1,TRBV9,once,TGTGCCGCAGCGAGAGGGCCAGGGGGCTCTGGGGCCAACGTCCTGACTTTC,CAAARGPGGSGANVLTF
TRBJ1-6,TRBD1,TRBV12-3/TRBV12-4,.,TGTGCCAGCAGTGGACAGGGTGGACCCCTCCACTTT,CASSGQGGPLHF
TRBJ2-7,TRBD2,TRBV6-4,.,TGTGCCAGCCCTACTAGCGGGGGGCCCTACGAGCAGTACTTC,CASPTSGGPYEQYF
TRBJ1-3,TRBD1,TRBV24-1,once,TGTGCCACCAGTCCAACAGGGGGAGCTGGAAACACCATATATTTT,CATSPTGGAGNTIYF
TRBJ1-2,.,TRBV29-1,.,TGCAGCGTTGAAGACCCACAGGGTCTCTATGGCTACACCTTC,CSVEDPQGLYGYTF
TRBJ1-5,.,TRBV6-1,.,TGTGCCAGCAGTGGCATTATAGTGAATAGCAATCAGCCCCAGCATTTT,CASSGIIVNSNQPQHF